This section outlines one T cell receptor (beta chain) sequence together with its context. The antigen is not known. The record originates from a study of radiotherapy plus CTLA-4 blockade in lung cancer. Regarding the study as a whole: Reports identified early blood T cell clone dynamics, with interferon-beta, as the best response predictor.

Using immunoSEQ multiplex PCR, the repertoire was profiled, and TCRdb retains in-frame clones only, with some absent. The sample yields around 30,000 clones, around 70% seen once. Germline CDR1 and CDR2: SGHTA and FQGNSA. The CDR3 has 16 amino acids. V lost 5 bases and J 6 bases, leaving 20 bases between the germline ends. This TCR came from a human donor with non-small cell lung cancer whose response to radiotherapy plus ipilimumab could not be evaluated. This chain connects TRBV7-2 to TRBJ2-1; a possible D gene is TRBD2 (6 bases). The input for sequencing was peripheral blood, taken from a patient treated with radiotherapy plus ipilimumab. CDR3: CASSLRSTSPVNEQFF. CDR3 in DNA: TGTGCCAGCAGCCTCCGGAGCACTAGCCCCGTCAATGAGCAGTTCTTC.